The present T cell receptor beta chain was sequenced within a study of cytomegalovirus exposure and HLA in healthy donors. Whole-study context: A previous analysis identified 95 million to 140 million unique TCR beta sequences derived from around 200 million T cells. Study-wide points: Sequencing artifact likely explains a cluster of highly shared sequence variants.

This clone was detected only a few times. Its antigen remains unknown. The junction had 16 bases not matched to a gene; V was cut back by 8 bases and J by 5 bases. Germline V gene data show CDR1 as SNHLY and CDR2 as FYNNEI. The CDR3 has 16 amino acids. PCR primers comprised 60 Vbeta and 13 Jbeta primers. Clones were sequenced by immunoSEQ multiplex PCR, and TCRdb holds only the in-frame ones, with some missing. Here the sample spans around 220,000 clones, around 83% being singletons. The specimen sequenced was PBMCs. The receptor's source is a girl aged 10 to 17 in good health and CMV-seronegative. The rearrangement uses TRBV2 and TRBJ2-5, with TRBD2 matching 8 bases. The CDR3 is CASGHPREGTWETQYF. The CDR3 region has the DNA TGTGCCAGCGGACACCCTCGGGAGGGGACGTGGGAGACCCAGTACTTC.